Described below is a single T cell receptor (beta chain) sequence and its context. Its antigen is not known. Per the germline V gene, CDR1 is SGHTA and CDR2 is FQGNSA. The junction had 7 bases not matched to a gene; V was cut back by 5 bases and J by 6 bases. This CDR3 region has 13 residues. The data were obtained in a study of blood T cells in healthy people across ages. The wider study: For every two T cells, template switching captured about one barcoded beta molecule.

Sample-barcoded 5' priming and a J-beta primer mix drove a second PCR of 7 to 11 cycles. Every single cDNA molecule received a tag from a template-switch adaptor with 12 random nucleotides. TCRdb itself ran the 5' RACE reads through MiXCR, one entry per CDR3 protein. The profile covers 550,000 to 600,000 distinct CDR3 sequences, with more than 45% appearing a single time and 20% to 25% taken by the ten largest. General study results and limits: Roughly linearly, TCR beta diversity per million T cells fell as age increased.

The donors, all healthy, were Caucasians living in Russia, aged roughly 6 to 90. Material for sequencing was blood. The receptor was derived from an older man in good health. J is TRBJ2-7 and V is TRBV7-2, with 7 bases lining up with TRBD1. The CDR3 here is CASSATTGVEQYF. CDR3 DNA sequence: TGTGCCAGCAGCGCCACCACAGGGGTCGAGCAGTACTTC. The full variable domain, with the rest looked up from reference TRBV7-2 and TRBJ2-7, is GAGVSQSPSNKVTEKGKDVELRCDPISGHTALYWYRQSLGQGLEFLIYFQGNSAPDKSGLPSDRFSAERTGGSVSTLTIQRTQQEDSAVYLCASSATTGVEQYFGPGTRLTVT.